The 3 T cell receptor beta chains below all came from one sample that was sequenced in a study of OX40 agonist ivuxolimab in advanced cancers. Here immunoSEQ multiplex PCR was the method, and the copy in TCRdb shows in-frame clones only, minus some. The sample lists over 75,000 clones, around 87% occurring once. Sample: CD4+ or CD8+ T cells sorted from blood, taken in a trial of the OX40 agonist ivuxolimab. These receptors came from an adult with an advanced solid tumor such as melanoma, head and neck, liver or kidney cancer.

V usage is TRBV7-6 and J usage is TRBJ2-5, with TRBD2 identical over 7 bases. After removal of 1 base from V and 2 bases from J, the junction contained 1 base not matched to a gene. The germline V gene has CDR1 SGHVS and CDR2 FNYEAQ. This CDR3 has 14 residues. CDR3 in DNA: TGTGCCAGCAGCTTAGTGGGGGGGCAAGAGACCCAGTACTTC. This translates into CASSLVGGQETQYF. Combining the CDR3 with reference TRBV7-6 and TRBJ2-5 gives the whole variable domain GAGVSQSPRYKVTKRGQDVALRCDPISGHVSLYWYRQALGQGPEFLTYFNYEAQQDKSGLPNDRFSAERPEGSISTLTIQRTEQRDSAMYRCASSLVGGQETQYFGPGTRLLVL.

The chain links TRBV4-3 to TRBJ2-2; 10 nucleotides agree with TRBD2. The germline gives CDR1 LGHNA, CDR2 YSLEER. The junction had 6 bases not matched to a gene; V was cut back by 5 bases and J by 6 bases. The CDR3 is 15 amino acids. CDR3 amino acids: CASSLGLANAGELFF. The CDR3 coding sequence is TGCGCCAGCAGCTTGGGACTAGCGAATGCCGGGGAGCTGTTTTTT.

This chain connects TRBV9 to TRBJ2-5; no firm D call. Trimming pared 0 bases from V and 2 bases from J, leaving 11 bases between. This CDR3 spans 15 amino acids. Germline V gene data show CDR1 as SGDLS and CDR2 as YYNGEE. In DNA, the CDR3 is TGTGCCAGCAGCGTAGGAGTGGGTGATCAAGAGACCCAGTACTTC. It codes for CASSVGVGDQETQYF.